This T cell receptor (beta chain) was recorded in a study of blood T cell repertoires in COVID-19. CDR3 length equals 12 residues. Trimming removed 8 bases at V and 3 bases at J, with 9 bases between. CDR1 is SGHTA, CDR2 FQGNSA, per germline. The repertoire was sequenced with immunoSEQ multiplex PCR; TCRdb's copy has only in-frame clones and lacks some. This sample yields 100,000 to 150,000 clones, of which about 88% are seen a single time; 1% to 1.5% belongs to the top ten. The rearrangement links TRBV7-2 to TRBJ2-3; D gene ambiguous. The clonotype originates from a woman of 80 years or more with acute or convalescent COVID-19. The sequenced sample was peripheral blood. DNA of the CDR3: TGTGCCAGCCGGAGACCGACAGATACGCAGTATTTT. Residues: CASRRPTDTQYF.